These 22 T cell receptor beta chains originate from one sample sequenced in a study of cytomegalovirus exposure and HLA in healthy donors. The PCR employed 60 Vbeta primers together with 13 Jbeta primers. Using immunoSEQ multiplex PCR, the repertoire was profiled, and TCRdb retains in-frame clones only, with some absent. The sample includes about 120,000 clones, 75% of them seen just once. Sequencing was performed on PBMCs. These receptors all come from a woman aged 40 to 50 in good health and CMV-seropositive.

The chain has TRBV7-2 and TRBJ1-5; no clear D. V was cut by 5 bases and J by 4 bases, with 12 bases left in between. The CDR3 consists of 14 residues. Per germline, CDR1 SGHTA and CDR2 FQGNSA. The CDR3 coding sequence is TGTGCCAGCAGCCCGGGGTGGCAAAATCAGCCCCAGCATTTT. It is translated as CASSPGWQNQPQHF.

The V and J genes are TRBV27 and TRBJ1-4; D is unclear. Germline-derived CDR1 and CDR2 are MNHEY and SMNVEV (reference sequence). CDR3 length: 14 residues. Deletions cut 6 bases from V and 0 bases from J, with 8 bases between. The CDR3 sequence is CASRGDATNEKLFF. CDR3 sequence (DNA): TGTGCCAGCAGGGGAGACGCAACTAATGAAAAACTGTTTTTT. The variable domain in full, completed from reference TRBV27 and TRBJ1-4, reads EAQVTQNPRYLITVTGKKLTVTCSQNMNHEYMSWYRQDPGLGLRQIYYSMNVEVTDKGDVPEGYKVSRKEKRNFPLILESPSPNQTSLYFCASRGDATNEKLFFGSGTQLSVL.

The rearrangement joins TRBV7-6 to TRBJ1-2; the D is unclear. CDR3 size: 13 residues. V was clipped by 5 bases and J by 4 bases, with 11 bases between them. Germline V gene sequence: CDR1 SGHVS, CDR2 FNYEAQ. The CDR3 spells CASSPREFYGYTF. Written as DNA, the CDR3 is TGTGCCAGCAGCCCTCGGGAGTTCTATGGCTACACCTTC.

The V call is TRBV7-3, the J call TRBJ1-2, with no clear D. CDR3 length: 15 residues. Trimming removed 2 bases from V and 0 bases from J, with 10 bases in between. Germline V gene sequence: CDR1 SGHTA, CDR2 FQGTGA. CDR3 protein: CASSLEAVSNYGYTF. DNA for the CDR3: TGTGCCAGCAGCTTAGAGGCGGTCTCTAACTATGGCTACACCTTC.

Of note for this clone: This same CDR3 is encoded by further DNA sequences in the sample. The gene calls are TRBV6-5 and TRBJ1-5; 10 positions match TRBD1. The CDR3 is 14 residues long. After removal of 2 bases from V and 6 bases from J, the junction contained 1 base not matched to a gene. Germline V lookup: CDR1 MNHEY, CDR2 SVGAGI. The CDR3 region is CASSYGQGGQPQHF. For the CDR3, the DNA is TGTGCCAGCAGTTACGGACAGGGGGGTCAGCCCCAGCATTTT.

CDR3 nucleotides: TGTGCCAGCAGCTTAAGGTCAAAAACAGGGTACACCGGGGAGCTGTTTTTT. This codes for CASSLRSKTGYTGELFF. The V call is TRBV11-3, the J call TRBJ2-2; a weak D match, TRBD1 (6 bases). The CDR3 length is 17 residues. Trimming removed 2 bases from V and 3 bases from J, with 16 bases in between. Per germline, CDR1 SGHNT and CDR2 YENEEA.

The chain joins TRBV27 to TRBJ2-7, with 10 bases that match TRBD2. The CDR3 covers 14 residues. Trimming removed 5 bases from V and 7 bases from J; junction bases left unmatched: 8. Germline CDR1 is MNHEY and CDR2 is SMNVEV (reference sequence). This CDR3 reads CASSPYTTSGEQYF. CDR3 DNA sequence: TGTGCCAGCAGTCCCTATACGACTAGCGGGGAGCAGTACTTC.

The chain combines TRBV14 with TRBJ2-7; 7 nucleotides line up with TRBD2. The J segment lost 3 bases and the V segment lost 2 bases, leaving 16 bases of the junction unmatched. Germline V gene lookup returns CDR1 SGHDN and CDR2 FVKESK. This CDR3 comprises 18 residues. Here the CDR3 reads CASSQLSSGTLPIYEQYF. CDR3 nucleotides: TGTGCCAGCAGCCAATTGTCTAGCGGAACCCTACCCATCTACGAGCAGTACTTC.

The chain recombines TRBV7-9 with TRBJ1-2; D may be TRBD1 (5 bases). V gave up 10 bases and J gave up 8 bases, with 23 bases separating them. Germline-derived CDR1 and CDR2 are SEHNR and FQNEAQ (reference sequence). This CDR3 has 14 amino acids. Written as DNA, the CDR3 is TGTGCCACAGCCCCCGGGGGAAACGGAGGGGGCTACACCTTC. It specifies CATAPGGNGGGYTF.

The chain has TRBV28 and TRBJ1-2; TRBD1 matches at 9 bases. V gave up 2 bases and J gave up 7 bases; unmatched junction bases: 5. The length of the CDR3 is 14 residues. Germline assignment: CDR1 MDHEN and CDR2 SYDVKM. The CDR3 nucleotides read TGTGCCAGCAGTTTAGGTATACAGGGGGCTGGCTACACCTTC. Translated, it gives CASSLGIQGAGYTF.

In this sample, this clone turned up a few times. V is TRBV7-8 and J is TRBJ2-7; 13 bases fit TRBD2. The V and J ends lost 1 base and 7 bases, in that order; junction bases with no gene match: 4. The germline CDR1 and CDR2 sequences are SGHVS and FQNEAQ. This CDR3 is built from 15 residues. The CDR3 spells CASSLGLAGGEEQYF. CDR3 nucleotides: TGTGCCAGCAGCTTAGGACTAGCGGGGGGAGAAGAGCAGTACTTC.

The chain joins TRBV28 to TRBJ2-2; 9 bases agree with TRBD2. V dropped 7 bases and J dropped 8; count of bases not matched to a gene: 2. The CDR3 is made up of 12 amino acids. The germline CDR1 and CDR2 sequences are MDHEN and SYDVKM. The CDR3 protein is CASISGRGELFF. In DNA, the CDR3 is TGTGCCAGCATCAGCGGGAGGGGGGAGCTGTTTTTT.

This chain uses TRBV6-6 with TRBJ1-4; D is unclear. Trimming took 2 bases from V and 2 from J, leaving 12 bases between them. Germline values: CDR1 MNHNY, CDR2 SVGAGI (reference sequence). CDR3 length: 16 amino acids. CDR3 amino acids: CASSYPGSATNEKLFF. The CDR3 nucleotides read TGTGCCAGCAGTTACCCGGGGTCCGCCACTAATGAAAAACTGTTTTTT.

The chain carries TRBV7-9 and TRBJ2-5, with D possibly TRBD1 on 6 matching bases. CDR3 length: 15 amino acids. V shed 5 bases and J shed 5 bases, with 18 bases lying between them. The germline V gene encodes CDR1 SEHNR and CDR2 FQNEAQ (reference sequence). The CDR3 spells CASSVSWGRGETQYF. CDR3 DNA: TGTGCCAGCAGCGTAAGCTGGGGGCGCGGGGAGACCCAGTACTTC. Full variable domain (outside the CDR3, taken from reference TRBV7-9 and TRBJ2-5): DTGVSQNPRHKITKRGQNVTFRCDPISEHNRLYWYRQTLGQGPEFLTYFQNEAQLEKSRLLSDRFSAERPKGSFSTLEIQRTEQGDSAMYLCASSVSWGRGETQYFGPGTRLLVL.

The gene calls are TRBV27 and TRBJ2-7; 7 nucleotides match TRBD1. Germline loops: CDR1 MNHEY, CDR2 SMNVEV (reference sequence). CDR3 length equals 15 residues. The ends lost 5 bases at V and 7 bases at J; junction bases unmatched: 14. Here the CDR3 DNA reads TGTGCCAGCAGTCAACAGGGGCCTTTGGATTGGGAGCAGTACTTC. Its protein is CASSQQGPLDWEQYF.

The chain couples TRBV4-3 to TRBJ1-1, with TRBD1 matching 9 bases. The CDR3 totals 11 residues. J lost 14 bases, V lost 4 bases, and 5 bases had no gene match. Germline CDR1 LGHNA, CDR2 YSLEER. CDR3 sequence reads: CASSRGTGIFF. The CDR3 nucleotides are TGCGCCAGCAGCCGGGGGACAGGGATCTTCTTT.

For the CDR3, the DNA is TGTGCCAGCAGCCACCCTTGGGGGCAAGGGGGGGCCAACGTCCTGACTTTC. Its protein product is CASSHPWGQGGANVLTF. The chain recombines TRBV7-3 with TRBJ2-6, with D perhaps TRBD1 (6 bases). Per the germline V gene, CDR1 is SGHTA and CDR2 is FQGTGA. The CDR3 loop spans 17 amino acids. The ends were cut back, 5 bases at V and 4 bases at J, with 18 bases in the middle.

The chain is built from TRBV7-2 and TRBJ2-7; a possible D gene is TRBD2 (6 bases). There are 15 residues in the CDR3. Deletions cut 0 bases from V and 2 bases from J, with 11 bases between. Germline CDR1 and CDR2: SGHTA and FQGNSA. The CDR3 sequence: CASSLAVGLTYEQYF. Here the CDR3 DNA reads TGTGCCAGCAGCTTAGCGGTGGGACTTACCTACGAGCAGTACTTC.

This clone appeared once. The CDR3, as DNA: TGCGCCAGCAGCCAAGATAGGGGGATAAAACAGCCCCAGCATTTT. Its translation is CASSQDRGIKQPQHF. The chain uses TRBV4-3 and TRBJ1-5; the D gene is possibly TRBD1 (6 bases). This CDR3 is 15 amino acids long. Germline lookup yields CDR1 LGHNA and CDR2 YSLEER. V was shortened by 0 bases and J by 7 bases, with 13 bases between the two germline ends.

The rearrangement joins TRBV7-9 to TRBJ2-7; 8 bases map to TRBD1. CDR3 length equals 14 residues. The J segment lost 2 bases and the V segment lost 5 bases, leaving 5 bases of the junction unmatched. Germline V gene lookup returns CDR1 SEHNR and CDR2 FQNEAQ (reference sequence). CDR3 in amino acids: CASSPGQGTYEQYF. In DNA, the CDR3 is TGTGCCAGCAGCCCCGGACAGGGAACCTACGAGCAGTACTTC.

The V and J genes are TRBV18 and TRBJ2-5; D is uncertain. This CDR3 has 13 residues. Germline lookup yields CDR1 KGHSH and CDR2 LQKENI. V was trimmed by 2 bases and J by 1 base, leaving 5 bases between them. The CDR3 DNA reads TGTGCCAGCTCACCAAACAGCCAAGAGACCCAGTACTTC. Protein: CASSPNSQETQYF.

The gene calls are TRBV5-4 and TRBJ2-5, with TRBD1 matching over 9 bases. CDR1 is SGHNT, CDR2 YYREEE, per germline (reference sequence). Trimming at V came to 4 bases and at J to 5 bases, leaving 6 bases not matched to a gene. This CDR3 comprises 14 residues. The CDR3 protein is CASSQQGALETQYF. The CDR3, as DNA: TGTGCCAGCAGCCAACAGGGGGCCCTGGAGACCCAGTACTTC.